Below are 9 T cell receptor beta chains sequenced from a single sample in a study of T-cell memory formation after mild COVID-19. One entry per CDR3 protein results from TCRdb running MiXCR on the 5' RACE reads. The table includes approximately 170,000 distinct CDR3 sequences, roughly 13% detected once. The sequencing input was PBMCs or a T cell subset sorted from them (not recorded which). All receptors derive from a man aged 18 to 35 who had mild COVID-19 (a few samples of this study predate the infection). Cell type and time point are not known.

This clonotype was observed a handful of times. The rearrangement joins TRBV18 to TRBJ2-1, with 8 bases that match TRBD1. The V and J ends lost 6 bases and 4 bases, in that order; junction bases with no gene match: 11. The CDR3 is 16 residues long. The germline gives CDR1 KGHSH, CDR2 LQKENI. CDR3 nucleotide sequence: TGTGCCAGCTCCCTACTCGGACAGGGAAATTACAATGAGCAGTTCTTC. Its translation: CASSLLGQGNYNEQFF.

The sample holds a few counts of this clonotype. The DNA for the CDR3 is TGTGCCATCAGCCCTATGGGGGGCAATCAGCCCCAGCATTTT. Translation gives CAISPMGGNQPQHF. The chain recombines TRBV10-3 with TRBJ1-5; weak D call: TRBD1 (5 bases). CDR1 and CDR2 from the germline V gene are ENHRY and SYGVKD. The CDR3 spans 14 residues. V dropped 6 bases and J dropped 2 bases, with 11 bases sitting between them.

This clonotype was recorded a few times. The chain carries TRBV5-1 and TRBJ2-2; TRBD1 matches 7 bases. The germline CDR1 and CDR2 sequences are SGHRS and YFSETQ. Unmatched junction bases numbered 10, after V lost 6 bases and J lost 5 bases. CDR3 length: 15 residues. CDR3 sequence reads: CASTFGDRLTGELFF. The CDR3 bases are TGCGCCAGCACCTTTGGGGACAGACTTACCGGGGAGCTGTTTTTT.

The table lists this clonotype with a few counts. The chain has TRBV20-1 and TRBJ1-2; D perhaps matches TRBD1 (5 bases). Trimming pared 1 base from V and 9 bases from J, leaving 12 bases between. Looked up from germline, CDR1 is DFQATT and CDR2 is SNEGSKA (reference sequence). The CDR3 loop spans 12 amino acids. The CDR3 DNA is TGCAGTGCTAGAGCTGGGGGACCACGCTACACCTTC. This codes for CSARAGGPRYTF.

At least ten counts were recorded for this clonotype. The V gene is TRBV29-1, the J gene TRBJ2-3, with TRBD1 as a possible D gene (5 bases). The CDR3 is 14 residues long. Trimming pared 0 bases from V and 9 bases from J, leaving 16 bases between. The germline CDR1 and CDR2 sequences are SQVTM and ANQGSEA. The CDR3 nucleotides are TGCAGCGTTGAAGATGGGCAGGGCCGGCAAACGCAGTATTTT. Translation: CSVEDGQGRQTQYF.

This clonotype has just a few counts. The gene calls are TRBV6-2 or TRBV6-3 and TRBJ2-5; D unclear. V shed 8 bases and J shed 1 base, with 14 bases lying between them. CDR3 length equals 14 residues. CDR1 is MNHEY and CDR2 is SVGEGT in the germline V gene. Here the CDR3 DNA reads TGTGCCAGCGGAACCTTAGTAGGCCAAGAGACCCAGTACTTC. It yields the protein CASGTLVGQETQYF.

The rearrangement links TRBV3-1 to TRBJ1-2, with a possible D match to TRBD1 (6 bases). With 1 base removed from V and 4 bases from J, the gap between germline ends came to 10 bases. The CDR3 contains 14 residues. Germline CDR1 LGHDT, CDR2 YNNKEL (reference sequence). DNA for the CDR3: TGTGCCAGCAGCCAAGGTTGGGACACCTATGGCTACACCTTC. Protein sequence: CASSQGWDTYGYTF. Supplemented by reference TRBV3-1 and TRBJ1-2, the full variable domain reads DTAVSQTPKYLVTQMGNDKSIKCEQNLGHDTMYWYKQDSKKFLKIMFSYNNKELIINETVPNRFSPKSPDKAHLNLHINSLELGDSAVYFCASSQGWDTYGYTFGSGTRLTVV.

This clonotype occurred a few times. The J gene is TRBJ2-1, the V gene TRBV14; perhaps TRBD1 as D (6 bases). The CDR3 loop spans 17 amino acids. V shed 3 bases and J shed 4 bases, with 19 bases lying between them. Germline loops: CDR1 SGHDN, CDR2 FVKESK. For the CDR3, the DNA is TGTGCCAGCAGCCATGGTCTTCGAACAGGGTTATACAATGAGCAGTTCTTC. It yields the protein CASSHGLRTGLYNEQFF.

The rearrangement uses TRBV7-2 and TRBJ1-2, with D perhaps TRBD1 (5 bases). Trimming cost V 2 bases and J 2 bases, with 6 bases left between them. The CDR3 is made up of 13 amino acids. Per the germline V gene, CDR1 is SGHTA and CDR2 is FQGNSA. The CDR3 DNA sequence: TGTGCCAGCAGCTTACGACAGAACTATGGCTACACCTTC. This encodes CASSLRQNYGYTF.